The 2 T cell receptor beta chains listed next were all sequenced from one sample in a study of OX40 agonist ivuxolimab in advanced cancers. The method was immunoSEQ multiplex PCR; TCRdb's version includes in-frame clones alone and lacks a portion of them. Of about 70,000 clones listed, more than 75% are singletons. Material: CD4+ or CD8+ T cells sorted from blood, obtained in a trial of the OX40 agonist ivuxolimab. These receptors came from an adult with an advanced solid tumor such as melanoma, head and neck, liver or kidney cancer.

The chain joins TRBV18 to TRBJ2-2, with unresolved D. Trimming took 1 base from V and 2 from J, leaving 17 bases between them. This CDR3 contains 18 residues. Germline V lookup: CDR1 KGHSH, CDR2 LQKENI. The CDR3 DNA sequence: TGTGCCAGCTCACCACTTTTCCGGCAGAGAGTAAACACCGGGGAGCTGTTTTTT. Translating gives CASSPLFRQRVNTGELFF. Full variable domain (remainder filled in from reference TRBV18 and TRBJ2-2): NAGVMQNPRHLVRRRGQEARLRCSPMKGHSHVYWYRQLPEEGLKFMVYLQKENIIDESGMPKERFSAEFPKEGPSILRIQQVVRGDSAAYFCASSPLFRQRVNTGELFFGEGSRLTVL.

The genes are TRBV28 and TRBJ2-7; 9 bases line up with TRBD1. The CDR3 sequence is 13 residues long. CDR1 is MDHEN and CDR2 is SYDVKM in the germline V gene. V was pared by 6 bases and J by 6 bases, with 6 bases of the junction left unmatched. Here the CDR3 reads CASRNTGQGEQYF. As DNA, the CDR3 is TGTGCCAGCAGAAACACGGGACAGGGCGAGCAGTACTTC.